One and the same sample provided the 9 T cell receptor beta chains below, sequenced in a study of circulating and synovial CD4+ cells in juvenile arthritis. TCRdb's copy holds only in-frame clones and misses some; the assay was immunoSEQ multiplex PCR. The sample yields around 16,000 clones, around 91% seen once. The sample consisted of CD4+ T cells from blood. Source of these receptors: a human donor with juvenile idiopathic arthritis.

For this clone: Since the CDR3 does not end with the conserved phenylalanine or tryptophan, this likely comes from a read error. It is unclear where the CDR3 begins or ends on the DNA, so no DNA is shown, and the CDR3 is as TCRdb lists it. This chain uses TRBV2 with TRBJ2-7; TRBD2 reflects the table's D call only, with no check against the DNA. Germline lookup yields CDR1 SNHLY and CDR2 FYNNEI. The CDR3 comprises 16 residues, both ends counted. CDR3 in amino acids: CASSVGTLAESGGAYL.

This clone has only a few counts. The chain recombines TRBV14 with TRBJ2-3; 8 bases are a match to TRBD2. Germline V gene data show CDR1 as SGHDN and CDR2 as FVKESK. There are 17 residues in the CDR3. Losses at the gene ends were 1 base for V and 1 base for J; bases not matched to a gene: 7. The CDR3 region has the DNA TGTGCCAGCAGCCAAGGTTTAGCGGGGTATGGCACAGATACGCAGTATTTT. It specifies CASSQGLAGYGTDTQYF.

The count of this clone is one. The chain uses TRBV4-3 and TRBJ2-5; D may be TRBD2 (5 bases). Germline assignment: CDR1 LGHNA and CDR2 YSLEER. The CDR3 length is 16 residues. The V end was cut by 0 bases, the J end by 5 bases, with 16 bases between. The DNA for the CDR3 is TGCGCCAGCAGCCAAGATTGGAGGCAGCGTGGGGAGACCCAGTACTTC. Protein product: CASSQDWRQRGETQYF.

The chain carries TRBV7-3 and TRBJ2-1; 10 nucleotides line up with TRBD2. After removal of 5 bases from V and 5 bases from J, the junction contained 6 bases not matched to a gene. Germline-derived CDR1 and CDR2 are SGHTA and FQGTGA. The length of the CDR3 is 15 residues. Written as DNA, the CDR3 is TGTGCCAGCAGCACACTAGCGGGGACGGACAATGAGCAGTTCTTC. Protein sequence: CASSTLAGTDNEQFF.

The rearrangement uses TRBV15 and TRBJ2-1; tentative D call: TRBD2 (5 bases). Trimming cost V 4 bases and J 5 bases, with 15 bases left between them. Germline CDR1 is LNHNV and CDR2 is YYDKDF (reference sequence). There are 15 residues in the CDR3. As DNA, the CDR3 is TGTGCCACCAGCATCGGAGGCACCAAGGACAATGAGCAGTTCTTC. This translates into CATSIGGTKDNEQFF. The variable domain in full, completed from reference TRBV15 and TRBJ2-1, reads DAMVIQNPRYQVTQFGKPVTLSCSQTLNHNVMYWYQQKSSQAPKLLFHYYDKDFNNEADTPDNFQSRRPNTSFCFLDIRSPGLGDTAMYLCATSIGGTKDNEQFFGPGTRLTVL.

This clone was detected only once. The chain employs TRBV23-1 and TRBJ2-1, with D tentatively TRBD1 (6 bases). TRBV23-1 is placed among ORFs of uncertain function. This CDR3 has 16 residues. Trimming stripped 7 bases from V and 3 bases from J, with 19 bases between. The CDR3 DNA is TGCGCCAGCATTATTGACGGACAGATAATCTACAATGAGCAGTTCTTC. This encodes CASIIDGQIIYNEQFF.

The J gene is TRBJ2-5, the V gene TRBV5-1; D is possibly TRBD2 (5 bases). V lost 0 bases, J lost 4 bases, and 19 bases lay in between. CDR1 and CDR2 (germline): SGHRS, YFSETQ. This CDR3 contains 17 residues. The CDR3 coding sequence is TGCGCCAGCAGCTTGGGCCTCCTAGCATCCCCAAGAGAGACCCAGTACTTC. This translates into CASSLGLLASPRETQYF.

The CDR3 loop is CASSPRLANPTDTQYF. In DNA form, the CDR3 reads TGTGCCAGCAGCCCCCGACTAGCTAACCCCACAGATACGCAGTATTTT. The rearrangement joins TRBV14 to TRBJ2-3; 7 positions agree with TRBD2. The CDR3 is 16 residues long. The germline V gene encodes CDR1 SGHDN and CDR2 FVKESK. Losses at the gene ends were 4 bases for V and 2 bases for J; bases not matched to a gene: 9.

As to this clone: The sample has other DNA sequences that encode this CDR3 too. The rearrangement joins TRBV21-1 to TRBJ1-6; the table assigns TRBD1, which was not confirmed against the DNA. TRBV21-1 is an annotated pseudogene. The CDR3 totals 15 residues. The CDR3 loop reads CASSKGQGADSPLHF. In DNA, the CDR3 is TGTGCCAGCAGCAAGGGACAGGGGGCGGATTCCCCCCTCCACTTT.